The next 24 T cell receptor beta chains were all read from a single sample in a study of cytomegalovirus exposure and HLA in healthy donors. Researchers ran the PCR with 60 Vbeta and 13 Jbeta primers. Generated by immunoSEQ multiplex PCR, the TCRdb table keeps only in-frame clones and is missing some. The sample records 75,000 to 95,000 clones, about 90% being singletons. The source material was PBMCs. The origin of the receptors is a man between 18 and 29 years old in good health and CMV-seronegative.

The chain couples TRBV15 to TRBJ1-1; D unresolved. The germline V and J ends were trimmed by 0 bases and 0 bases, with 8 bases remaining between them. The germline V gene encodes CDR1 LNHNV and CDR2 YYDKDF (reference sequence). The CDR3 runs 15 residues. CDR3 loop: CATSRELAVNTEAFF. The CDR3 region has the DNA TGTGCCACCAGCAGAGAGTTGGCGGTGAACACTGAAGCTTTCTTT.

This chain joins TRBV10-3 and TRBJ2-5; 13 bases align to TRBD2. Germline V gives CDR1 ENHRY, CDR2 SYGVKD. This CDR3 spans 15 amino acids. Unmatched junction bases numbered 2, after V lost 5 bases and J lost 2 bases. CDR3 DNA sequence: TGTGCCATCAGTCGACTAGCGGGGGGACAAGAGACCCAGTACTTC. Its translation is CAISRLAGGQETQYF.

This clone appeared once. V gene TRBV7-9 combines with J gene TRBJ2-5; TRBD1 is a possible D gene (7 bases). CDR1 is SEHNR, CDR2 FQNEAQ, per germline (reference sequence). This CDR3 is 12 amino acids long. With 8 bases removed from V and 5 bases from J, the gap between germline ends came to 12 bases. CDR3: CASGSGGETQYF. The CDR3 DNA follows: TGTGCCAGCGGATCAGGGGGGGAGACCCAGTACTTC.

This clone occurred once. The chain links TRBV28 to TRBJ2-7; 9 nucleotides line up with TRBD2. This CDR3 is built from 15 residues. Trimming at V came to 6 bases and at J to 2 bases, leaving 8 bases not matched to a gene. The germline V gene encodes CDR1 MDHEN and CDR2 SYDVKM. In DNA, the CDR3 is TGTGCCAGCAGCAATAGCGGGAGAAGAACCTACGAGCAGTACTTC. As protein: CASSNSGRRTYEQYF.

This chain uses TRBV25-1 with TRBJ2-1, with D possibly matching TRBD2 (5 bases). V lost 9 bases and J lost 7, with 19 bases in between. The CDR3 spans 14 residues. The germline gives CDR1 MGHDK, CDR2 SYGVNS. The CDR3 is CASSTRDLRNEQFF. Here the CDR3 DNA reads TGTGCCAGTTCAACTAGAGATCTTCGGAATGAGCAGTTCTTC.

The chain uses TRBV4-3 and TRBJ2-5, with 14 bases lining up with TRBD2. In germline, CDR1 is LGHNA, CDR2 YSLEER. The V gene end was trimmed by 3 bases and the J gene end by 5 bases; junction bases not matched to a gene: 2. This CDR3 is 15 amino acids long. The DNA for the CDR3 is TGCGCCAGCAGCCAGGGACTAGCGGGAGCGGAGACCCAGTACTTC. It encodes CASSQGLAGAETQYF.

This rearrangement joins TRBV7-2 to TRBJ2-3, with D tentatively TRBD2 (7 bases). Per germline, CDR1 SGHTA and CDR2 FQGNSA. The CDR3 totals 16 residues. V lost 3 bases to trimming and J lost 1 base, with 14 bases between them. The CDR3 DNA is TGTGCCAGCAGCTTCCTAGGGGGGGGGCGCACAGATACGCAGTATTTT. Translation: CASSFLGGGRTDTQYF.

CDR3 protein: CASSSLEKLFF. The CDR3 coding sequence is TGTGCCAGCAGTTCCCTTGAAAAACTGTTTTTT. The chain is built from TRBV28 and TRBJ1-4; D is uncertain. The length of the CDR3 is 11 residues. The germline V and J ends were trimmed by 4 bases and 7 bases, with 4 bases remaining between them. The germline V gene has CDR1 MDHEN and CDR2 SYDVKM.

V usage is TRBV11-2 and J usage is TRBJ2-1; perhaps TRBD1 as D (5 bases). This CDR3 has 15 amino acids. The V gene lost 4 bases and the J gene lost 2 bases, with 12 bases spanning the gap. Germline V gene lookup returns CDR1 SGHAT and CDR2 FQNNGV. The CDR3 here is CASSSLKGAYNEQFF. The CDR3 DNA sequence: TGTGCCAGCAGCTCCTTAAAAGGGGCCTACAATGAGCAGTTCTTC. Filled out from reference TRBV11-2 and TRBJ2-1, the complete variable domain reads EAGVAQSPRYKIIEKRQSVAFWCNPISGHATLYWYQQILGQGPKLLIQFQNNGVVDDSQLPKDRFSAERLKGVDSTLKIQPAKLEDSAVYLCASSSLKGAYNEQFFGPGTRLTVL.

The chain carries TRBV30 and TRBJ1-4; 9 bases line up with TRBD1. From germline, CDR1 is GTSNPN and CDR2 SVGIG (reference sequence). Trimming cost V 0 bases and J 6 bases; bases outside gene matches: 5. The CDR3 loop spans 15 amino acids. CDR3 DNA: TGTGCCTGGAGTGTCCAGACAGGGGGAGATGAAAAACTGTTTTTT. The encoded protein is CAWSVQTGGDEKLFF.

V usage is TRBV30 and J usage is TRBJ2-3; D not resolved. The V end lost 1 base, the J end lost 0 bases, and 11 bases lay between the germline ends. The germline V gene encodes CDR1 GTSNPN and CDR2 SVGIG (reference sequence). This CDR3 spans 15 amino acids. CDR3 loop: CAWSARGTSTDTQYF. The CDR3 bases are TGTGCCTGGAGTGCTCGAGGAACTAGCACAGATACGCAGTATTTT.

The chain carries TRBV28 and TRBJ1-3; D is perhaps TRBD1 (6 bases). V dropped 4 bases and J dropped 0 bases, with 10 bases sitting between them. The V gene's germline CDR1 is MDHEN and CDR2 SYDVKM. This CDR3 spans 15 amino acids. The CDR3 nucleotides read TGTGCCAGCAGTTCCGGGACACTCTCTGGAAACACCATATATTTT. This gives the protein CASSSGTLSGNTIYF.

The gene calls are TRBV5-1 and TRBJ2-2; weak D call: TRBD1 (6 bases). The CDR3 totals 14 residues. V was clipped by 5 bases and J by 8 bases, with 16 bases between them. CDR1 SGHRS and CDR2 YFSETQ come from the germline V gene. CDR3 sequence (DNA): TGCGCCAGCAGGGCTCAGGGGAGCATTGGGGAGCTGTTTTTT. As protein: CASRAQGSIGELFF.

The rearrangement joins TRBV28 to TRBJ1-3; no clear D. The CDR3 totals 16 residues. Trimming shortened V by 6 bases and J by 0 bases, and 15 bases separated the two germline ends. Germline V gene lookup returns CDR1 MDHEN and CDR2 SYDVKM. Here the CDR3 DNA reads TGTGCCAGCAGACCCCCCCGGGGTAGCTCTGGAAACACCATATATTTT. This translates into CASRPPRGSSGNTIYF. The entire variable domain, with the rest obtained from reference TRBV28 and TRBJ1-3, is as follows: DVKVTQSSRYLVKRTGEKVFLECVQDMDHENMFWYRQDPGLGLRLIYFSYDVKMKEKGDIPEGYSVSREKKERFSLILESASTNQTSMYLCASRPPRGSSGNTIYFGEGSWLTVV.

The chain combines TRBV19 with TRBJ2-2; D not certain. This CDR3 has 11 amino acids. Deletions cut 5 bases from V and 11 bases from J, with 9 bases between. Germline V gene sequence: CDR1 LNHDA, CDR2 SQIVND (reference sequence). CDR3 sequence reads: CASSLGSELFF. The CDR3 region has the DNA TGTGCCAGTAGTCTCGGGTCCGAGCTGTTTTTT. Complete variable domain (other parts from reference TRBV19 and TRBJ2-2): DGGITQSPKYLFRKEGQNVTLSCEQNLNHDAMYWYRQDPGQGLRLIYYSQIVNDFQKGDIAEGYSVSREKKESFPLTVTSAQKNPTAFYLCASSLGSELFFGEGSRLTVL.

This chain uses TRBV28 with TRBJ2-3; 10 nucleotides agree with TRBD2. This CDR3 comprises 17 residues. V lost 1 base and J lost 5; bases outside the gene matches: 9. Germline values: CDR1 MDHEN, CDR2 SYDVKM. The CDR3 DNA reads TGTGCCAGCAGTTTATATTCGCTAGCGGGAGCTGGAGATACGCAGTATTTT. Translating it yields CASSLYSLAGAGDTQYF.

The rearrangement links TRBV7-2 to TRBJ1-5, with a possible D match to TRBD1 (6 bases). Germline V gene sequence: CDR1 SGHTA, CDR2 FQGNSA. The V end was cut by 2 bases, the J end by 6 bases, with 11 bases between. The CDR3 is made up of 14 amino acids. In nucleotides, the CDR3 is TGTGCCAGCAGCTTAAGGCAGGGGAGTCAGCCCCAGCATTTT. Protein sequence: CASSLRQGSQPQHF.

The chain joins TRBV2 to TRBJ1-2; TRBD1 matches at 8 bases. Per germline, CDR1 SNHLY and CDR2 FYNNEI. CDR3 length equals 13 residues. J lost 5 bases, V lost 3 bases, and 2 bases had no gene match. CDR3 sequence reads: CASSETGEYGYTF. The CDR3 coding sequence is TGTGCCAGCAGTGAGACAGGGGAGTATGGCTACACCTTC. Full variable domain (rest looked up from reference TRBV2 and TRBJ1-2): EPEVTQTPSHQVTQMGQEVILRCVPISNHLYFYWYRQILGQKVEFLVSFYNNEISEKSEIFDDQFSVERPDGSNFTLKIRSTKLEDSAMYFCASSETGEYGYTFGSGTRLTVV.

This clone was observed a few times. The chain recombines TRBV7-8 with TRBJ2-7, with D uncertain. The V end was cut by 4 bases, the J end by 6 bases, with 10 bases between. Germline V gene data show CDR1 as SGHVS and CDR2 as FQNEAQ. The CDR3 length is 12 residues. CDR3 in amino acids: CASSSPIREQYF. CDR3 sequence (DNA): TGTGCCAGCAGCTCCCCTATCCGCGAGCAGTACTTC.

This clone was recorded a few times. The chain links TRBV28 to TRBJ2-7; tentative D call: TRBD1 (6 bases). The V gene lost 5 bases and the J gene lost 2 bases, with 19 bases spanning the gap. The CDR3 is 16 amino acids. Germline CDR1 and CDR2: MDHEN and SYDVKM. In DNA, the CDR3 is TGTGCCAGCAGTCCCATCCCTACAGGGAATACCTACGAGCAGTACTTC. Translation: CASSPIPTGNTYEQYF. The complete variable domain, with remaining parts taken from reference TRBV28 and TRBJ2-7, reads DVKVTQSSRYLVKRTGEKVFLECVQDMDHENMFWYRQDPGLGLRLIYFSYDVKMKEKGDIPEGYSVSREKKERFSLILESASTNQTSMYLCASSPIPTGNTYEQYFGPGTRLTVT.

The chain is built from TRBV30 and TRBJ2-7; tentative D call: TRBD2 (6 bases). CDR1 is GTSNPN, CDR2 SVGIG, per germline (reference sequence). The V end was cut by 6 bases, the J end by 5 bases, with 14 bases between. The length of the CDR3 is 12 residues. CDR3 protein: CACGTLDDEQYF. CDR3 nucleotide sequence: TGTGCCTGCGGGACTCTAGACGACGAGCAGTACTTC.

The genes are TRBV5-4 and TRBJ1-1; the match to TRBD1 covers 8 bases. CDR3 length equals 14 residues. Germline V gives CDR1 SGHNT, CDR2 YYREEE (reference sequence). V lost 1 base and J lost 4; bases outside the gene matches: 3. The CDR3 coding sequence is TGTGCCAGCAGCTTGTCAGGGGGCGGCACTGAAGCTTTCTTT. Its translation is CASSLSGGGTEAFF.

The chain couples TRBV7-6 to TRBJ1-5; perhaps TRBD1 as D (6 bases). Trimming removed 1 base at V and 3 bases at J, with 10 bases between. Looked up from germline, CDR1 is SGHVS and CDR2 is FNYEAQ. There are 15 residues in the CDR3. CDR3 bases: TGTGCCAGCAGCTTAGGACAGGCTTACAATCAGCCCCAGCATTTT. The encoded protein is CASSLGQAYNQPQHF.

The rearrangement links TRBV5-1 to TRBJ2-3; D is unclear. Trimming took 0 bases from V and 2 from J, leaving 10 bases between them. The CDR3 loop spans 15 amino acids. Germline V CDR1 and CDR2: SGHRS, YFSETQ. CDR3 residues: CASSLVQPTTDTQYF. CDR3 DNA: TGCGCCAGCAGCTTGGTACAGCCAACCACAGATACGCAGTATTTT.